The present T cell receptor (beta chain) was sequenced within a study of T cells after yellow fever vaccination. Findings and limits, study-wide: Boosting was followed by the reappearance of most primary-vaccination clones (roughly 96% CD4, about 90% CD8).

This clonotype has just a few counts. Its antigen is not identified. CDR3 length: 15 residues. V lost 7 bases to trimming and J lost 6 bases; unmatched junction nucleotides: 10. CDR1 SGHRS and CDR2 YFSETQ come from the germline V gene. TCRdb redid the calling of the 5' RACE reads with MiXCR, one entry per CDR3 protein. The sample lists hundreds of thousands of distinct CDR3 sequences, approximately 13% occurring once. The chain employs TRBV5-1 and TRBJ1-4, with 9 positions matching TRBD1. Sequencing was performed on PBMCs, taken on the day of the yellow fever booster vaccination. This clonotype was obtained from a man in his thirties or forties who received the YFV17D yellow fever vaccine. Written as DNA, the CDR3 is TGCGCCAGCTCACCGAGCGGGACAGGGCATGAAAAACTGTTTTTT. It is translated as CASSPSGTGHEKLFF.